Sequencing of this TCR beta chain was carried out in a study of control samples from healthy donors and cancer patients. This CDR3 is built from 15 residues. Looked up from germline, CDR1 is SGHRS and CDR2 is YFSETQ. Trimming shortened V by 3 bases and J by 0 bases, and 12 bases separated the two germline ends. Assay used: immunoSEQ multiplex PCR; TCRdb lists only in-frame clones, some missing. The sample carries approximately 170,000 clones, around 87% recorded once. Sequences were obtained from blood. The J gene is TRBJ1-1, the V gene TRBV5-1; D is possibly TRBD1 (5 bases). This TCR came from a woman between 45 and 65 years old in good health. The DNA of the CDR3 is TGCGCCAGCAGCTCCCTTGGGGCATTGAACACTGAAGCTTTCTTT. It translates to CASSSLGALNTEAFF.